This T cell receptor beta chain was observed in a study of identical twins (dated by TCRdb to 2016 to 2017). At the level of the whole study: To test whether fetal clonotypes persist, the study used deep sequencing on TCR alpha and beta repertoires from monozygotic twins, unrelated adults of various ages, and cord blood. To rule out contamination, replicate twin experiments were performed at different times with different library preparation protocols.

This clonotype was counted ten times or more. There is no known antigen for this receptor. Base qualities are not at hand, and no much larger clone is one base apart. Only healthy Caucasian donors were included. Three pairs of female monozygotic twins, all aged about 18 to 29 years, made up the twin cohort. CD4+ and CD8+ T cell populations were isolated with positive isolation kits from Invitrogen. General study outcomes and caveats: Zero-insertion analyses could be partly confounded by invariant T cells such as MAIT and iNKT, though diverse VJ usage argued against such confounding for most clonotypes. Out-of-frame TCR alpha sequences shared between twins showed an excess of low generation-probability sequences compared with coincidental sharing between unrelated individuals. Excess twin sharing in beta out-of-frame sequences was weaker because fewer shared sequences lowered the signal-to-noise ratio. In monozygotic twins, recombination models systematically underestimated out-of-frame TCR alpha sharing, but the models matched the sharing seen between unrelated individuals. Because the same donors could not be followed over many years, conclusions were based on cross-sectional statistical analysis. Abundant cord blood beta clonotypes carried fewer insertions; young adult naive repertoires showed a weaker similar trend, while memory repertoires showed none.

The library was obtained by 5' RACE. Sequencer: Illumina HiSeq 2000. A universal primer binding site was introduced by template switching, and a unique molecular identifier was present in the final cDNA, enabling accurate counting of TCR cDNA molecules. Specific primers in the conserved constant-segment region were used to synthesize first-strand cDNA for the TCR alpha and beta chains. To control for contamination, every cDNA library was double barcoded, receiving both a SMART-Mk sample barcode and Illumina barcodes. TruSeq adapter sequences and Illumina sample barcodes were added in two successive PCR steps. TCR alpha and beta cDNA libraries were sequenced on the Illumina HiSeq platform with custom primers. Per the source publication's procedure: MiGEC processed the raw reads to extract unique molecular identifiers, while MiXCR was used to determine the CDR3 positions. Recombination models were inferred per individual with the repgenHMM and IGoR tools using an EM algorithm. The analysis of shared clonotypes was done with the tcR package in R, with sharing normalized by the product of cloneset sizes. Out-of-frame nonproductive sequences were analyzed to study raw recombination free of thymic and clonal selection effects. In-frame beta chains were kept once TCRdb had trimmed the public reads at Q25 with fastp and called clones with MiXCR. Rows matching on CDR3 protein sequence are summarized as one entry with the most common DNA and genes. The V and J calls here are based on TCRdb, not the publication. Counted in this sample were about 530,000 distinct CDR3 sequences; around 20% of them appeared once. The ten top clones hold approximately 0.5% of the sample.

V is cut by 5 bases and J by 2 bases, and the space between the germline ends is 16 bases. The CDR3 measures 16 amino acids from cysteine to phenylalanine. Of the read, only the CDR3 DNA is kept; its 48 bases are in frame from base 1. These sequences were also reported in another study, on yellow fever vaccine responses in identical twins. That second publication adds: According to the authors, in identical twins the way T cells responded to vaccination appeared partly convergent and partly personalized. In the study, vaccine-responding T cell clones were precisely tracked in identical twins.

This clonotype was obtained from a woman between 18 and 29 years old in good health. The sequencing sample was made of CD4+ T cells sorted from blood. The chain couples TRBV12-3 or TRBV12-4 to TRBJ1-5; the D gene is perhaps TRBD1, from 5 matching bases. The CDR3 reads CASSPGPRAGNQPQHF. The nucleotide sequence is TGTGCCAGCAGTCCGGGGCCTCGAGCGGGCAATCAGCCCCAGCATTTT.